This passage covers 26 T cell receptor beta chains from one sample sequenced in a study of T cells in Graves' hyperthyroidism and ophthalmopathy. Amplification targeted TCR beta CDR3 regions from RNA transcripts. RT-PCR in the first round (using the HTBI primer set) targeted the TCR CDR3. In TCRdb, the multiplex PCR reads were re-called with MiXCR into one record per CDR3 protein. The data contain fewer than 900,000 distinct CDR3 sequences, around 19% of them singletons. Sequenced input: blood. The receptors derive from a woman aged 50 to 60 with Graves' hyperthyroidism that later progressed to Graves' ophthalmopathy.

This chain joins TRBV25-1 and TRBJ1-2, with unresolved D. The V end was cut by 7 bases, the J end by 6 bases, with 6 bases between. The CDR3 is 10 residues long. Germline V gene lookup returns CDR1 MGHDK and CDR2 SYGVNS. The CDR3 region is CASKEDGYTF. The CDR3 DNA is TGTGCCAGCAAGGAGGATGGCTACACCTTC.

In this sample, this clonotype turned up once. The V call is TRBV28, the J call TRBJ2-5, with D possibly being TRBD1 (5 bases). The CDR3 sequence is 16 residues long. V lost 1 base, J lost 1 base, and 13 bases lay in between. Germline CDR1 is MDHEN and CDR2 is SYDVKM. The chain's CDR3 is CASSLSLQGLQETQYF. CDR3 in DNA: TGTGCCAGCAGTTTATCGTTGCAGGGCCTCCAAGAGACCCAGTACTTC.

The chain recombines TRBV30 with TRBJ1-1; D not resolved. V lost 1 base, J lost 3 bases, and 9 bases lay in between. CDR1 and CDR2 (germline): GTSNPN, SVGIG (reference sequence). This CDR3 region has 13 residues. The CDR3 loop is CAWSGGQDTEAFF. CDR3 in DNA: TGTGCCTGGAGTGGTGGGCAAGACACTGAAGCTTTCTTT.

The rearrangement uses TRBV3-1 and TRBJ1-2, with 9 bases matching TRBD1. The trim removed 1 base at V and 2 bases at J, leaving 5 bases unmatched. The CDR3 has 16 residues. Germline V lookup: CDR1 LGHDT, CDR2 YNNKEL (reference sequence). The CDR3 region is CASSQGGQGPNYGYTF. The CDR3 DNA reads TGTGCCAGCAGCCAAGGGGGACAGGGACCGAACTATGGCTACACCTTC.

The chain uses TRBV19 and TRBJ2-2, with D possibly matching TRBD1 (6 bases). The CDR3 has 15 amino acids. Germline loops: CDR1 LNHDA, CDR2 SQIVND (reference sequence). The V end was cut by 10 bases, the J end by 1 base, with 16 bases between. The CDR3 nucleotides read TGTGCCACCACCGAGGTGACAGGGAACACCGGGGAGCTGTTTTTT. Translating gives CATTEVTGNTGELFF.

V is TRBV6-2 or TRBV6-3 and J is TRBJ2-3; possibly TRBD1 or TRBD2 for D (6 bases each). This CDR3 comprises 17 residues. CDR1 and CDR2 from the germline V gene are MNHEY and SVGEGT. Trimming removed 0 bases from V and 1 base from J, with 14 bases in between. The chain's CDR3 is CASSYSTGARGTDTQYF. In DNA form, the CDR3 reads TGTGCCAGCAGTTACTCGACGGGGGCGCGAGGCACAGATACGCAGTATTTT.

The chain carries TRBV7-3 and TRBJ2-3; D gene unclear. Trimming took off 5 bases at V and 7 bases at J, with 13 bases between the two ends. Germline V gene sequence: CDR1 SGHTA, CDR2 FQGTGA. The CDR3 spans 13 residues. CDR3 sequence (DNA): TGTGCCAGCAGCCCCTCCATCGGGTATACGCAGTATTTT. Translated, it gives CASSPSIGYTQYF.

This clonotype was seen ten or more times. The chain couples TRBV6-1 to TRBJ2-7; tentatively, D is TRBD1 or TRBD2 (6 bases each). V lost 7 bases and J lost 4, with 20 bases in between. CDR3 length equals 15 residues. Per the germline V gene, CDR1 is MNHNS and CDR2 is SASEGT. The DNA for the CDR3 is TGTGCCAGCAACCAGAAGGGGGGCGACGGGTACGAGCAGTACTTC. It is translated as CASNQKGGDGYEQYF.

The V gene is TRBV10-3, the J gene TRBJ1-3; no definite D call. CDR3 length: 12 amino acids. V dropped 7 bases and J dropped 4 bases, with 8 bases sitting between them. The germline V gene has CDR1 ENHRY and CDR2 SYGVKD. The CDR3 DNA reads TGTGCCATCAACCCCGGGGGAAACACCATATATTTT. Protein: CAINPGGNTIYF.

This clonotype was recorded at least ten times. This chain links TRBV27 with TRBJ2-7; D is perhaps TRBD1 (6 bases). Germline CDR1 is MNHEY and CDR2 is SMNVEV (reference sequence). CDR3 length: 12 amino acids. V lost 6 bases and J 5 bases, leaving 11 bases between the germline ends. The chain's CDR3 is CASRSQGHEQYF. CDR3 bases: TGTGCCAGCAGATCACAGGGCCACGAGCAGTACTTC.

A word on this clonotype: Given a much more abundant clone one base away, this may be a read error. The chain uses TRBV6-1 and TRBJ1-1; 9 bases map to TRBD1. Germline V CDR1 and CDR2: MNHNS, SASEGT. The CDR3 is 14 residues long. The CDR3 nucleotides are TGTGCCAGCAGTGCCCGGACAGGGGTTACTGAAGCTCTCTTT. This gives the protein CASSARTGVTEALF.

The CDR3 coding sequence is TGCAGCGTCCACGGGATGACCTACAATGAGCAGTTCTTC. Its translation: CSVHGMTYNEQFF. The chain combines TRBV29-1 with TRBJ2-1; TRBD2 is a possible D gene (5 bases). Germline V gives CDR1 SQVTM, CDR2 ANQGSEA. The CDR3 runs to 13 residues. Trimming cost V 6 bases and J 2 bases, with 11 bases left between them.

This clonotype was seen at least ten times. V usage is TRBV11-2 and J usage is TRBJ1-6; D might be TRBD1 (5 bases). Trimming took off 1 base at V and 14 bases at J, with 15 bases between the two ends. This CDR3 is 14 amino acids long. Germline V gene lookup returns CDR1 SGHAT and CDR2 FQNNGV. For the CDR3, the DNA is TGTGCCAGCAGCTTAGGGCGGGCAGGGCGATCCCTCCACTTT. Protein sequence: CASSLGRAGRSLHF.

The V call is TRBV5-4, the J call TRBJ2-1; 15 nucleotides match TRBD2. CDR3 length: 17 residues. Per the germline V gene, CDR1 is SGHNT and CDR2 is YYREEE (reference sequence). J gave up 8 bases and V 4 bases, and 10 bases lay outside the gene matches. CDR3 in amino acids: CASSQRRTSGGADEQFF. The DNA of the CDR3 is TGTGCCAGCAGCCAAAGGAGGACTAGCGGGGGGGCCGATGAGCAGTTCTTC.

This clonotype was recorded at least ten times. V usage is TRBV12-3 or TRBV12-4 and J usage is TRBJ1-6; no clear D. V was pared by 4 bases and J by 12 bases, with 10 bases between. The length of the CDR3 is 12 residues. CDR3 protein: CASSYLVKPLHF. The CDR3 DNA sequence: TGTGCCAGCAGTTATCTGGTAAAACCCCTCCACTTT.

This clonotype was seen at least ten times. The chain carries TRBV3-1 and TRBJ1-1; unclear D gene. V was cut by 1 base and J by 3 bases, with 9 bases left in between. CDR3 length equals 14 residues. Germline lookup yields CDR1 LGHDT and CDR2 YNNKEL (reference sequence). The CDR3, as DNA: TGTGCCAGCAGCCAAGTAGAGGGTTACACTGAAGCTTTCTTT. Its translation: CASSQVEGYTEAFF.

J is TRBJ2-5 and V is TRBV12-3 or TRBV12-4; no clear D gene. V was trimmed by 3 bases and J by 2 bases, leaving 10 bases between them. CDR3 length: 14 amino acids. CDR3 protein: CASSLWQKQETQYF. The CDR3 DNA is TGTGCCAGCAGTTTGTGGCAAAAGCAAGAGACCCAGTACTTC.

J is TRBJ2-5 and V is TRBV12-3 or TRBV12-4; D is tentatively TRBD1 or TRBD2 (6 bases each). V lost 6 bases and J 4 bases, leaving 18 bases between the germline ends. The CDR3 runs to 15 residues. The CDR3 DNA reads TGTGCCAGCAGCCTGCGAGGGGGGTACCGAGAGACCCAGTACTTC. Protein product: CASSLRGGYRETQYF.

This clonotype has ten or more counts. The chain recombines TRBV20-1 with TRBJ2-5, with TRBD2 identical over 10 bases. Unmatched junction bases numbered 13, after V lost 5 bases and J lost 4 bases. From germline, CDR1 is DFQATT and CDR2 SNEGSKA (reference sequence). This CDR3 is 16 amino acids long. For the CDR3, the DNA is TGCAGTGCTGACTCCACTAGCGGGGCGGTCCGAGAGACCCAGTACTTC. Its translation: CSADSTSGAVRETQYF.

The chain combines TRBV7-9 with TRBJ2-7; D perhaps matches TRBD2 (6 bases). The germline CDR1 and CDR2 sequences are SEHNR and FQNEAQ (reference sequence). This CDR3 contains 13 residues. The V end was cut by 2 bases, the J end by 6 bases, with 11 bases between. The CDR3 DNA is TGTGCCAGCAGCTTATTCAGGGACTCCGAGCAGTACTTC. It is translated as CASSLFRDSEQYF.

This clonotype was picked up a small number of times. The chain is built from TRBV7-8 and TRBJ1-4; 7 nucleotides align to TRBD1. CDR3 length: 15 amino acids. J was trimmed by 5 bases and V by 1 base; bases with no gene match: 4. CDR1 and CDR2 (germline): SGHVS, FQNEAQ. The CDR3 sequence: CASSLVPGGNEKLFF. The CDR3 nucleotides are TGTGCCAGCAGCTTAGTGCCAGGGGGGAATGAAAAACTGTTTTTT.

This clonotype has at least ten counts. V gene TRBV7-9 combines with J gene TRBJ1-2; D gene ambiguous. The V gene's germline CDR1 is SEHNR and CDR2 FQNEAQ (reference sequence). V was pared by 1 base and J by 1 base, with 7 bases between. This CDR3 is 14 amino acids long. CDR3 region: CASSLVSDNYGYTF. CDR3 DNA sequence: TGTGCCAGCAGCTTAGTTTCCGATAACTATGGCTACACCTTC.

This clonotype has a count of ten or more. The chain couples TRBV20-1 to TRBJ2-7, with D perhaps TRBD2 (6 bases). Trimming shortened V by 0 bases and J by 5 bases, and 14 bases separated the two germline ends. Germline CDR1 and CDR2: DFQATT and SNEGSKA (reference sequence). CDR3 length: 14 amino acids. The DNA of the CDR3 is TGCAGTGCTAGAGATCTGCGGAGGGTGGACGAGCAGTACTTC. It translates to CSARDLRRVDEQYF.

The rearrangement links TRBV7-9 to TRBJ1-4, with a possible D match to TRBD1 (5 bases). Germline loops: CDR1 SEHNR, CDR2 FQNEAQ (reference sequence). This CDR3 has 15 amino acids. Trimming shortened V by 5 bases and J by 1 base, and 11 bases separated the two germline ends. The CDR3: CASSPNRRTNEKLFF. The CDR3 DNA reads as TGTGCCAGCAGCCCAAACAGGCGAACTAATGAAAAACTGTTTTTT.

This clonotype was seen more than once but under ten times. V gene TRBV6-1 combines with J gene TRBJ1-5, with no clear D. This CDR3 contains 12 residues. Germline V gene data show CDR1 as MNHNS and CDR2 as SASEGT. Trimming left V 3 bases short and J 7 bases short, with 7 bases between. The CDR3 reads CASSDRIQPQHF. The CDR3 DNA reads TGTGCCAGCAGTGATCGGATCCAGCCCCAGCATTTT.

This clonotype occurred a few times. The rearrangement links TRBV18 to TRBJ2-7; TRBD1 matches at 7 bases. Trimming removed 3 bases from V and 2 bases from J; junction bases left unmatched: 7. The CDR3 has 15 residues. Germline-derived CDR1 and CDR2 are KGHSH and LQKENI. CDR3 sequence reads: CASSPPGQYTYEQYF. The CDR3, as DNA: TGTGCCAGCTCACCTCCGGGACAGTACACCTACGAGCAGTACTTC.